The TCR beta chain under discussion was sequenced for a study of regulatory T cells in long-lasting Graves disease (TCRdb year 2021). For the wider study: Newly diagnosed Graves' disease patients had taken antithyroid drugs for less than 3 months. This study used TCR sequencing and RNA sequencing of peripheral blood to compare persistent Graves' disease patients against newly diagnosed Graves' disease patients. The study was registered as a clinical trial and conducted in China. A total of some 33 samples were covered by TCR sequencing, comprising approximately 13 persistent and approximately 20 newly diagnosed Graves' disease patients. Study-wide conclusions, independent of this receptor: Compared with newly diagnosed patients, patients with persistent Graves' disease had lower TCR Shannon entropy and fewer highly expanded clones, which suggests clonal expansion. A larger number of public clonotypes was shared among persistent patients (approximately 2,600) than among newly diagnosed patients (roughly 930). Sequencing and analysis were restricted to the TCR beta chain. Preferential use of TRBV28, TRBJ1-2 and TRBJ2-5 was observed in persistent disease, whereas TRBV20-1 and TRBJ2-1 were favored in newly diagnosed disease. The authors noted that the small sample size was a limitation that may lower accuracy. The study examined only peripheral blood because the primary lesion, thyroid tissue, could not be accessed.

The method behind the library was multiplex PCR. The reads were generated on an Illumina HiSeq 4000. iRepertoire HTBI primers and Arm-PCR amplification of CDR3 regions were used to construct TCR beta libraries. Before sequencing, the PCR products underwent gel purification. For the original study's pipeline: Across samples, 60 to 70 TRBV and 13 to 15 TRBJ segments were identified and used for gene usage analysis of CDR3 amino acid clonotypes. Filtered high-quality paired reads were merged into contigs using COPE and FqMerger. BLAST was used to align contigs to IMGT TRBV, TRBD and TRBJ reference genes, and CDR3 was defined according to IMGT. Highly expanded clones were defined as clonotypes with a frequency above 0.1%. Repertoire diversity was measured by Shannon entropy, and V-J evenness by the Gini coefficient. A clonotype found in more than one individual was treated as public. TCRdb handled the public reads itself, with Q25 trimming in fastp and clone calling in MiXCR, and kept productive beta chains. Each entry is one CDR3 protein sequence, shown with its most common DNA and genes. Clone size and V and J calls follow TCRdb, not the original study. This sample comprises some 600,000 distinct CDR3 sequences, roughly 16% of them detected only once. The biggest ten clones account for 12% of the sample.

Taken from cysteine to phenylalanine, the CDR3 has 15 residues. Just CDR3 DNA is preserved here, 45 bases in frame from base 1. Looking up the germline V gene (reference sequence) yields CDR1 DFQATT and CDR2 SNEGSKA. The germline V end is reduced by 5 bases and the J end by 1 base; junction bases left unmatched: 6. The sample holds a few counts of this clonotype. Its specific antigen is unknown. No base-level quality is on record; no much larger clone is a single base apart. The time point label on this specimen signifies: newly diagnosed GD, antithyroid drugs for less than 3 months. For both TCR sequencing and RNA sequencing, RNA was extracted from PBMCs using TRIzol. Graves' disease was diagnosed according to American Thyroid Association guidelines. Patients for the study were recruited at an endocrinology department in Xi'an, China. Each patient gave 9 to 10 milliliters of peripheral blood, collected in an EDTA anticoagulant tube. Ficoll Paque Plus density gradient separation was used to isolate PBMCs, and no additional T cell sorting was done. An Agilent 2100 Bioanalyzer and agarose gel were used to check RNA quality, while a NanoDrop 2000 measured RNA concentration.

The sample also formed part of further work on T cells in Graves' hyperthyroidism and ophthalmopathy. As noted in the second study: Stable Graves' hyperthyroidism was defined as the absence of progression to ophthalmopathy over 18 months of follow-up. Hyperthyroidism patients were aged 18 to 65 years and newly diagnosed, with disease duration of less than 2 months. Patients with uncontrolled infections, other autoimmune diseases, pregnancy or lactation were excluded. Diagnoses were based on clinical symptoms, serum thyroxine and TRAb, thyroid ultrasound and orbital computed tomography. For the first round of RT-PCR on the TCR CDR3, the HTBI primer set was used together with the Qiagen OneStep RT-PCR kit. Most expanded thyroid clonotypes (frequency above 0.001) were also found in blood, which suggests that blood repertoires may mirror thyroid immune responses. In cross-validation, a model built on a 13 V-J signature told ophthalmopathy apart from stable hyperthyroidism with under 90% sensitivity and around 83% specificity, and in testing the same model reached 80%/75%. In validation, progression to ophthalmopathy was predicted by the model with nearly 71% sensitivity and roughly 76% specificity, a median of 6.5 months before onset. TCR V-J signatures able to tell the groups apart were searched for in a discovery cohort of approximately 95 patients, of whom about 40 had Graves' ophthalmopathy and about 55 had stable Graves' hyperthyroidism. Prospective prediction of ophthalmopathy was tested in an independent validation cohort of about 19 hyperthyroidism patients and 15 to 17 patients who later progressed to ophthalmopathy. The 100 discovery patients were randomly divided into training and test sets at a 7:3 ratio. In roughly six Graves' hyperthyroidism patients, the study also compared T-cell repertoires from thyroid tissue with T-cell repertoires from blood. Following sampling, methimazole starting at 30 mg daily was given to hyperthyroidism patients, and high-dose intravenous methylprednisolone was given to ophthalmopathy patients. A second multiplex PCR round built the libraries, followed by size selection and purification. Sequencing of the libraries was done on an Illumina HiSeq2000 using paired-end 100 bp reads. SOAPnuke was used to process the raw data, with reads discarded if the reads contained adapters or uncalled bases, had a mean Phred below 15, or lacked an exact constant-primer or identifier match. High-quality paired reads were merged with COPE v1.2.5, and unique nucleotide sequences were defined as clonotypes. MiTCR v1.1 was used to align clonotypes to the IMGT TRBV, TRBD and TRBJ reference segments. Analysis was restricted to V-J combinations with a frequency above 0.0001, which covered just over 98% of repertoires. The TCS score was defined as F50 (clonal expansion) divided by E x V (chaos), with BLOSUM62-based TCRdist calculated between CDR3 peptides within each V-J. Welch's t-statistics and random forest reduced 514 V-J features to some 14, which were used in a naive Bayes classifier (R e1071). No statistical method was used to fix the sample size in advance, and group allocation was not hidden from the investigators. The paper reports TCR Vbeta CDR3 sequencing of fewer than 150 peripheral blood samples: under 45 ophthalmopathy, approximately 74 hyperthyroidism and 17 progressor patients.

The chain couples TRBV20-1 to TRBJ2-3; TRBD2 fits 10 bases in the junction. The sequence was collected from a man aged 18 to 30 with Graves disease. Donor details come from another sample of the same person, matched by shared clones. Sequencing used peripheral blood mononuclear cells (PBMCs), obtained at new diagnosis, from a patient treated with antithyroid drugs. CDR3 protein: CSAASSGGGTDTQYF. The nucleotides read TGCAGTGCTGCCTCCAGCGGGGGGGGCACAGATACGCAGTATTTT.